This TCR beta chain was retrieved from a study of blood T cell repertoires in COVID-19. Study details: Acute and convalescent COVID-19 samples came from the United States, Italy and Spain. The cDNA or gDNA used as material had been derived from T cells, B-cell-depleted T cells, or PBMCs.

Authors' methods: From reference gene primer amplification, estimates of nucleated cell counts were derived. The table came from immunoSEQ multiplex PCR; TCRdb's copy has only in-frame clones and leaves some out. The DNA gave D and trimming, while V, J and clone size come from that table. The sample includes fewer than 450,000 clones, around 89% of them seen just once. This clone was recorded only once. The Seattle patients joined while their infection was active and were tracked longitudinally afterward. Between the trimmed V and J ends, which lost 2 bases and 4 bases, there was a span of 11 bases. Germline V CDR1 and CDR2: MDHEN, SYDVKM. The CDR3 has 14 residues.

J is TRBJ1-2 and V is TRBV28; maybe TRBD1 (5 bases). Material: peripheral blood. This clonotype originated in a woman aged 45-65 years with COVID-19, enrolled during active disease. The DNA of the CDR3 is TGTGCCAGCAGTTTACAGGGCTCTGGCTATGGCTACACCTTC. Translated: CASSLQGSGYGYTF.